This record covers a single T cell receptor beta chain. Its antigen remains unknown. Clones were sequenced by immunoSEQ multiplex PCR, and TCRdb holds only the in-frame ones, with some missing. The sample holds about 460,000 clones, roughly 87% seen once. Germline V lookup: CDR1 SGHDT, CDR2 YYEEEE. The V end was cut by 6 bases, the J end by 1 base, with 10 bases between. This CDR3 region has 13 residues. Treatment here: around 19 received Ad26.COV2.S at low or high dose, single or two shots; several received placebo; per-sample allocation not given. Vaccine and placebo recipients were sampled on day 63 after the first injection. Donation came from an adult in Boston who was aged 18-55 years. The sample comes from a study of Ad26.COV2.S vaccination and SARS-CoV-2 variants. Study in general: The trial was COV1001 and the donor's arm was Ad26.COV2.S. Study observations and caveats: Vaccine recipients had higher spike-specific TCR breadth than placebo recipients.

Sequenced material: peripheral blood, taken in a trial of Ad26.COV2.S vaccine versus placebo. This clonotype originated in a person between 18 and 60 years old who received the Ad26.COV2.S COVID-19 vaccine or a placebo. The chain has TRBV5-6 and TRBJ1-1; D uncertain. In nucleotides, the CDR3 is TGTGCCAGCACTTCCTCACAGAACACTGAAGCTTTCTTT. Protein: CASTSSQNTEAFF.